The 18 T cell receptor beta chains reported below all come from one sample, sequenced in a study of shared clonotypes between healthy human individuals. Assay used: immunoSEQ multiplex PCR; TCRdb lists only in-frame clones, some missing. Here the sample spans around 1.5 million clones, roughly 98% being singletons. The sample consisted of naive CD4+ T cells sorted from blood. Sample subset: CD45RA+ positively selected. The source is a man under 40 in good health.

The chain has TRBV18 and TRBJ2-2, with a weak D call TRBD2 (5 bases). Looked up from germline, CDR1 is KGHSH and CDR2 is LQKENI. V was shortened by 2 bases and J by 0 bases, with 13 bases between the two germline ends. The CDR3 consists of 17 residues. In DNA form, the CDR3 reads TGTGCCAGCTCACCAGCAGGACGGAGGACGAACACCGGGGAGCTGTTTTTT. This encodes CASSPAGRRTNTGELFF.

The CDR3 loop reads CASQESQGREQYF. In DNA, the CDR3 is TGTGCCAGCCAAGAATCGCAGGGGCGCGAGCAGTACTTC. This chain uses TRBV5-4 with TRBJ2-7; D might be TRBD1 (6 bases). Germline V gives CDR1 SGHNT, CDR2 YYREEE (reference sequence). The germline V and J ends were trimmed by 7 bases and 6 bases, with 17 bases remaining between them. The CDR3 is 13 amino acids.

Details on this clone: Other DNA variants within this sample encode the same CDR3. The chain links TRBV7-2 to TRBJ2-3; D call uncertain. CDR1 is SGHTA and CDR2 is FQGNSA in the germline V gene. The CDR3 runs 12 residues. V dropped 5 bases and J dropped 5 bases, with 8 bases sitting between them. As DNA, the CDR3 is TGTGCCAGCAGCCTAAGTGGAGATACGCAGTATTTT. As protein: CASSLSGDTQYF.

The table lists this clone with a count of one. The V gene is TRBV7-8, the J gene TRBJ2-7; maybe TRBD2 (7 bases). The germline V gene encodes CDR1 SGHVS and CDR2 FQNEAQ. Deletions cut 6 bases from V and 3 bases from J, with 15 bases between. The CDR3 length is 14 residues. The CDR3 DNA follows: TGTGCCAGCAGGCGCGGCGGGGGCTTCTACGAGCAGTACTTC. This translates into CASRRGGGFYEQYF.

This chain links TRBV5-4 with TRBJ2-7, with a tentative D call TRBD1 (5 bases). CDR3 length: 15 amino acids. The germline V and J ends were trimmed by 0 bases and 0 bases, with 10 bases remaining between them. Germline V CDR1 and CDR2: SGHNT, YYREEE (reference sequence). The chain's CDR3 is CASSLETTASYEQYF. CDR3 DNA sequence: TGTGCCAGCAGCTTGGAGACGACAGCCTCCTACGAGCAGTACTTC.

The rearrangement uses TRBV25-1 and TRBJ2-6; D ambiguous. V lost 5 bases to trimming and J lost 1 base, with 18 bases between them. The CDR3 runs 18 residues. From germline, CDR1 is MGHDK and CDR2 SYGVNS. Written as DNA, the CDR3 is TGTGCCAGCAGTCCCTACAGTGGCCTGCGGTCTGGGGCCAACGTCCTGACTTTC. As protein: CASSPYSGLRSGANVLTF.

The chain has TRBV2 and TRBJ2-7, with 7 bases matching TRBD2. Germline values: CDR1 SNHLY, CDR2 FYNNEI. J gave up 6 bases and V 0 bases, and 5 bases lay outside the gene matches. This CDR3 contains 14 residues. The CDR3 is CASSEAGGPGEQYF. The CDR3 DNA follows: TGTGCCAGCAGTGAAGCGGGAGGGCCAGGCGAGCAGTACTTC.

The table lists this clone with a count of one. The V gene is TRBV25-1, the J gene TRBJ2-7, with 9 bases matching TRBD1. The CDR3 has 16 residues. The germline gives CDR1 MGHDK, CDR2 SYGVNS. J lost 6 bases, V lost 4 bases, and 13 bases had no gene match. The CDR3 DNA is TGTGCCAGCAGTGGATTCTTAGGCGGACAGGGGCCCGAGCAGTACTTC. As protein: CASSGFLGGQGPEQYF.

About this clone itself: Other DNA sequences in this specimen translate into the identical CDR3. The CDR3 region has the DNA TGTGCCAGCAGTTTATGGTCAGCTAGCTCCTACGAGCAGTACTTC. This sequence encodes CASSLWSASSYEQYF. The chain joins TRBV28 to TRBJ2-7; D ambiguous. The CDR3 length is 15 residues. Trimming left V 0 bases short and J 0 bases short, with 9 bases between. Germline values: CDR1 MDHEN, CDR2 SYDVKM.

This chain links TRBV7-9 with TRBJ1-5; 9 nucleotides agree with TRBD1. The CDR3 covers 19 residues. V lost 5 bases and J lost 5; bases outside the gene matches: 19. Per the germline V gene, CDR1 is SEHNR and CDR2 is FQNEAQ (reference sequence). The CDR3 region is CASSRKDRGAAARDQPQHF. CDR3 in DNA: TGTGCCAGCAGCCGAAAAGACAGGGGGGCAGCCGCTCGGGATCAGCCCCAGCATTTT.

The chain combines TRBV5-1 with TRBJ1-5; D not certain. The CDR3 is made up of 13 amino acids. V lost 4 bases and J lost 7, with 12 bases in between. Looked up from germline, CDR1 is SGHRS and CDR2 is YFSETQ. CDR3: CASSTMPEQPQHF. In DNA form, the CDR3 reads TGCGCCAGCAGCACGATGCCCGAACAGCCCCAGCATTTT. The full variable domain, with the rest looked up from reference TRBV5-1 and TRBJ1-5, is KAGVTQTPRYLIKTRGQQVTLSCSPISGHRSVSWYQQTPGQGLQFLFEYFSETQRNKGNFPGRFSGRQFSNSRSEMNVSTLELGDSALYLCASSTMPEQPQHFGDGTRLSIL.

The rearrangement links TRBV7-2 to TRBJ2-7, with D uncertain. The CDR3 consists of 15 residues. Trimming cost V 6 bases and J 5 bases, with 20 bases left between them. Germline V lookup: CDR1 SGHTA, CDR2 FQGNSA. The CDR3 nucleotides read TGTGCCAGCAGTCCTCAGCAAGCACGGCATCACGAGCAGTACTTC. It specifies CASSPQQARHHEQYF.

CDR3 in DNA: TGTGCCTGGAGTGTCGACAGAAACTACGAGCAGTACTTC. Its translation is CAWSVDRNYEQYF. The J gene is TRBJ2-7, the V gene TRBV30; D possibly corresponds to TRBD1 (5 bases). The CDR3 runs 13 residues. Per germline, CDR1 GTSNPN and CDR2 SVGIG (reference sequence). With 0 bases removed from V and 3 bases from J, the gap between germline ends came to 9 bases.

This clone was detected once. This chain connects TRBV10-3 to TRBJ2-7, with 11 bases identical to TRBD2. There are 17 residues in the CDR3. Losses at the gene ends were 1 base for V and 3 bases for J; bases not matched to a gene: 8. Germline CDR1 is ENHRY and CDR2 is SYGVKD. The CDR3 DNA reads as TGTGCCATCAGTGAGTATGGTAGCGGGAGGGCAAACTACGAGCAGTACTTC. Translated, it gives CAISEYGSGRANYEQYF.

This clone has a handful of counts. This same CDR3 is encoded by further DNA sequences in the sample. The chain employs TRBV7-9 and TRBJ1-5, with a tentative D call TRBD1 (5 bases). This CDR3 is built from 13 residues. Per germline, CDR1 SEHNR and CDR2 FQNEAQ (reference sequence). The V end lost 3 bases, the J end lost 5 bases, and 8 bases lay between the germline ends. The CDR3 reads CASSFQGDQPQHF. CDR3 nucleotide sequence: TGTGCCAGCAGCTTCCAGGGTGATCAGCCCCAGCATTTT.

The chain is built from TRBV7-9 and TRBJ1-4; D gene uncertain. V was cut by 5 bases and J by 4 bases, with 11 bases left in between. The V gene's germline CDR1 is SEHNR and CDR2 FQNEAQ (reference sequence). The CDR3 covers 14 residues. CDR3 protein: CASSPRAYNEKLFF. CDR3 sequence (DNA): TGTGCCAGCAGCCCCCGGGCCTATAATGAAAAACTGTTTTTT.

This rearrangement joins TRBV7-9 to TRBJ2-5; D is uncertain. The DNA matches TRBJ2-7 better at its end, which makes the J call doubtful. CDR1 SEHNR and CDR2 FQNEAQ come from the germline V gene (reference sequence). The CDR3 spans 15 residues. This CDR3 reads CASSLGRGYTYEQYF. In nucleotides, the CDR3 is TGTGCCAGCAGCTTAGGACGTGGGTACACCTACGAGCAGTACTTC.

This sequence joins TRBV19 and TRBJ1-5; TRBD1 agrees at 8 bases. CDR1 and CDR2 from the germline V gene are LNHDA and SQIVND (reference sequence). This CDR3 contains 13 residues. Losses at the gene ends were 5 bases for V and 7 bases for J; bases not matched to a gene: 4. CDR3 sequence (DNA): TGTGCCAGTAGTGACAGGGGAGGCCAGCCCCAGCATTTT. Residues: CASSDRGGQPQHF.